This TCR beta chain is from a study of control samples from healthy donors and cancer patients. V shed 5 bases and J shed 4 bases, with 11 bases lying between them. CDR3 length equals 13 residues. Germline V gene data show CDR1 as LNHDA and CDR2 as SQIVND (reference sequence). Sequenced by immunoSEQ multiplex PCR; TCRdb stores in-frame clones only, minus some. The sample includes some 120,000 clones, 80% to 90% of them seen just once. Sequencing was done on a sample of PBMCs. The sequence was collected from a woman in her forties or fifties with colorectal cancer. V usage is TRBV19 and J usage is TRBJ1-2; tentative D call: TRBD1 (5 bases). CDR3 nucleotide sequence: TGTGCCAGTAGTGCAGGGCGTGCCTATGGCTACACCTTC. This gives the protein CASSAGRAYGYTF.